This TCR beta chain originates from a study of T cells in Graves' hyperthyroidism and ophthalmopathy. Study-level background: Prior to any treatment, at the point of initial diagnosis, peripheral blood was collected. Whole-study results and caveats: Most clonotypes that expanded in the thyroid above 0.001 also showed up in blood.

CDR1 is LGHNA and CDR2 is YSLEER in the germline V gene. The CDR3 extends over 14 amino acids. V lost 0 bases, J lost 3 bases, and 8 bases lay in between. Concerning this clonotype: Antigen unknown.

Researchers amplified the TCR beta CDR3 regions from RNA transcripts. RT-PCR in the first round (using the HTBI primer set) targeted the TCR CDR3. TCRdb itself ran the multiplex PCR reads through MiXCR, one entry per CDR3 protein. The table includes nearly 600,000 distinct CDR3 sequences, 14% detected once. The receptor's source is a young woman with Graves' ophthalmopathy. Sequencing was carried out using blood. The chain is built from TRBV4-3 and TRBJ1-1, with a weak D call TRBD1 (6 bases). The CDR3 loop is CASSQDAGDTEAFF. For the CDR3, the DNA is TGCGCCAGCAGCCAAGATGCAGGGGACACTGAAGCTTTCTTT.